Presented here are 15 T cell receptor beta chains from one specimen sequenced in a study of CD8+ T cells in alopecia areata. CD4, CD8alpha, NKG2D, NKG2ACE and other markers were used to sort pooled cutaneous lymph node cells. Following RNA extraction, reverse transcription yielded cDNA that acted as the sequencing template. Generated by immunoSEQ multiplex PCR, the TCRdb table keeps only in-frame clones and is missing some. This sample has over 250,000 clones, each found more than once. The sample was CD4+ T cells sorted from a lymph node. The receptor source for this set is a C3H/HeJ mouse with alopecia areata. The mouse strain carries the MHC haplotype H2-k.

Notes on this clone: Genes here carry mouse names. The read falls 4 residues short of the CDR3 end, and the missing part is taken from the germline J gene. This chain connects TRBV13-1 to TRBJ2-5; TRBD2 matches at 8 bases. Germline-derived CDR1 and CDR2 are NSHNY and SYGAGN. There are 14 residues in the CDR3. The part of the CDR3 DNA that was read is TGTGCCAGCAGTGAGACTGGGGTCCTGGAC. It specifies CASSETGVLD. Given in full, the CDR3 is CASSETGVLDTQYF.

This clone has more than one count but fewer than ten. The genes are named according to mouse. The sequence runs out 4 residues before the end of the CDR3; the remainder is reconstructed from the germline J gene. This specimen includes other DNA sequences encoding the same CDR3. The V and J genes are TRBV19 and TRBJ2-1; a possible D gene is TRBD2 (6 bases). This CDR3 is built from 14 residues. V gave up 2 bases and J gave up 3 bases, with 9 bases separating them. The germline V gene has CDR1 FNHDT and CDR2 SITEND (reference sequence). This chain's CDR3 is CASSIGGSYAEQFF. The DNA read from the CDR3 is TGTGCCAGCAGTATCGGGGGGAGCTATGCT.

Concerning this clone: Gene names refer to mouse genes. CDR3 DNA (partial): TGTGCCAGCAGTAGCACTGGGGGAGAC. It yields the protein CASSSTGGD. The full-length CDR3 reads as CASSSTGGDTQYF. The V call is TRBV19, the J call TRBJ2-5; 8 positions agree with TRBD2. The CDR3 end falls 4 residues outside the read, so it is completed with the germline J gene. The CDR3 runs to 13 residues. Germline V lookup: CDR1 FNHDT, CDR2 SITEND (reference sequence). Using reference TRBV19 and TRBJ2-5 for the parts outside the CDR3, the full variable domain is GGIITQTPKFLIGQEGQKLTLKCQQNFNHDTMYWYRQDSGKGLRLIYYSITENDLQKGDLSEGYDASREKKSSFSLTVTSAQKNEMAVFLCASSSTGGDTQYFGPGTRLLVL.

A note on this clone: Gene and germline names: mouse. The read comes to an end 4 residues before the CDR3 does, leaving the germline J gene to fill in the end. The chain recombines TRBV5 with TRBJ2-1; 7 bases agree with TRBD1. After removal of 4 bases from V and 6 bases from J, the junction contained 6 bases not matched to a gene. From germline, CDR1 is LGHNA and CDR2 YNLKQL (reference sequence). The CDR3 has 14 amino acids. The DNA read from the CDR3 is TGTGCCAGCAGCCCACAGACAGGGTTTGCT. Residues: CASSPQTGFA. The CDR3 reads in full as CASSPQTGFAEQFF.

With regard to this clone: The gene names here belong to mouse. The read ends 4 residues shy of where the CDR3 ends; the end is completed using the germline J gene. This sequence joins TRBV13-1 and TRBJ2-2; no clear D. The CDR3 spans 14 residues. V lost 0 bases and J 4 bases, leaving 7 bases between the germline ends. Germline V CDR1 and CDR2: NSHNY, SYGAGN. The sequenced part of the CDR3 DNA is TGTGCCAGCAGTGATGCTCAGGCCACCGGG. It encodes CASSDAQATG. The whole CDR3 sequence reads CASSDAQATGQLYF.

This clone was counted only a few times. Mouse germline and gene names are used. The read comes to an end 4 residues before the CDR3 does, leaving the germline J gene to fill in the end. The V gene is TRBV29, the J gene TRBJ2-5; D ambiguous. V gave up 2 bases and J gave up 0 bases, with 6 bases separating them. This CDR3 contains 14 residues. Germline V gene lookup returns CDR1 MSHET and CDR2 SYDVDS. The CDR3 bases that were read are TGTGCTAGCAGTTTAGTTGGTAACCAAGAC. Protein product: CASSLVGNQD. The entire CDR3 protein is CASSLVGNQDTQYF.

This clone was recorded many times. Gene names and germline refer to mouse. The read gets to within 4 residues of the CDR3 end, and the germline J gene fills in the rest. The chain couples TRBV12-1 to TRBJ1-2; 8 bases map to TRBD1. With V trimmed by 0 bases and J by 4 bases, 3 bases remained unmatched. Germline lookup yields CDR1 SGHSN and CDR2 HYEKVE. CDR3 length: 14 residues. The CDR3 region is CASSLPGGSSDYTF. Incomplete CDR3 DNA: TGTGCCAGCTCTCTCCCAGGGGGCAGCTCC.

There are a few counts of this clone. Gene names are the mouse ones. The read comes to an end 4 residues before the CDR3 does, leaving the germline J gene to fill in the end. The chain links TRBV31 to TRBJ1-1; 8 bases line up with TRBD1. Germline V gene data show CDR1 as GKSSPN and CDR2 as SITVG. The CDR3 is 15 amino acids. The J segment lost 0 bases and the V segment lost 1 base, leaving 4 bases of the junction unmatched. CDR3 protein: CAWSHRGIANTEVFF. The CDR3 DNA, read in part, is TGTGCCTGGAGTCACAGGGGGATTGCAAACACA.

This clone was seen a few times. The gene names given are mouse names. The CDR3 DNA, read in part, is TGTGCCAGCAGCCAAGATGTTAGGGACTGGGGGAGTAGGAGCTCCTAT. Residues: CASSQDVRDWGSRSSY. The whole CDR3 reads CASSQDVRDWGSRSSYEQYF. V usage is TRBV5 and J usage is TRBJ2-7; 11 bases match TRBD2. The read ends 4 residues before the CDR3 terminus; that terminus is restored from the germline J gene. This CDR3 has 20 residues. V gave up 0 bases and J gave up 0 bases; unmatched junction bases: 13. The germline V gene has CDR1 LGHNA and CDR2 YNLKQL (reference sequence).

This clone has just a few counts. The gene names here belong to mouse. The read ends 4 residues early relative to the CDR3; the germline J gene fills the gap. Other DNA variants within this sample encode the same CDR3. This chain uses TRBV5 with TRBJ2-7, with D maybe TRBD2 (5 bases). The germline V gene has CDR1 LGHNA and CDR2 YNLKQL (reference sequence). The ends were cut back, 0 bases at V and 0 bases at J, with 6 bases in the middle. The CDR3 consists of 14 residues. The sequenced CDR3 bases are TGTGCCAGCAGCCAAGACTGGGTCTCCTAT. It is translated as CASSQDWVSY. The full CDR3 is CASSQDWVSYEQYF.

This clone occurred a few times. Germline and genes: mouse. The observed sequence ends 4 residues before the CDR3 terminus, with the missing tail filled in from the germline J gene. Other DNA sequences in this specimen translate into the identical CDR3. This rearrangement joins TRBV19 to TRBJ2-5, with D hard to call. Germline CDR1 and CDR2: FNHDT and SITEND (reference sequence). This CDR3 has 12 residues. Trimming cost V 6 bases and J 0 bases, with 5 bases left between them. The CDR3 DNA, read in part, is TGTGCCAGCATAAGTAACCAAGAC. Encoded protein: CASISNQD. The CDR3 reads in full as CASISNQDTQYF.

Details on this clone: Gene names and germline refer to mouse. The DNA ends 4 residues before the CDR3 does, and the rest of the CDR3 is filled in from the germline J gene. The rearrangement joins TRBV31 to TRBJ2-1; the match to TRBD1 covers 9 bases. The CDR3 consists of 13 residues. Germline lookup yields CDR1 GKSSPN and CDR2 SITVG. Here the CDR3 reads CAWRQGAGAEQFF. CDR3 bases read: TGTGCCTGGAGACAGGGGGCAGGAGCT.

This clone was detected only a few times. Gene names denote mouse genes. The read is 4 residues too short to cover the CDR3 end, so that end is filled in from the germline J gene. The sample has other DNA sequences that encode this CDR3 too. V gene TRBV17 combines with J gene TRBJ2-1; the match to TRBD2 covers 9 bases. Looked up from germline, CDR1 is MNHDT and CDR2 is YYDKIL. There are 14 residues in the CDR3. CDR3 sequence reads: CASSRLGGGAEQFF. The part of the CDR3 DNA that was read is TGTGCTAGCAGTAGACTGGGGGGGGGAGCT. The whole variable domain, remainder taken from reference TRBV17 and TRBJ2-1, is DTTVKQNPRYKLARVGKPVNLICSQTMNHDTMYWYQKKPNQAPKLLLFYYDKILNREADTFEKFQSSRPNNSFCSLYIGSAGLEYSAMYLCASSRLGGGAEQFFGPGTRLTVL.

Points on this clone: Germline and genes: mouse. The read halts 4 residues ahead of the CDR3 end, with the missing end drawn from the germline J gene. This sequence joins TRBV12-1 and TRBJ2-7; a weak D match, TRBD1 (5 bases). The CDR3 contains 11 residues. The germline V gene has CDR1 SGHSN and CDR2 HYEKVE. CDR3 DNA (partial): TGTGCCAGCTCTCTGACAGAT. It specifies CASSLTD. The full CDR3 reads CASSLTDEQYF.

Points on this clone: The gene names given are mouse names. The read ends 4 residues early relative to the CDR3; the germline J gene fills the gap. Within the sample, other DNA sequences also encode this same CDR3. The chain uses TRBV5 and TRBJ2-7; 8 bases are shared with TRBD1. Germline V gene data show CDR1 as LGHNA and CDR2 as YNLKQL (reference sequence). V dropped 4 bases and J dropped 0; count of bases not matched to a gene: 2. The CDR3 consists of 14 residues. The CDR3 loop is CASSRQGSSYEQYF. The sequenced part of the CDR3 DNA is TGTGCCAGCAGCCGACAGGGGAGCTCCTAT.